Here is one T cell receptor (beta chain) with its context. Its antigen is unknown. This entry comes from a study of T cells in women clearing cervical HPV infection. The study, taken as a whole, reports: CIN3+ cases had significantly higher TCR repertoire richness than controls, but evenness did not differ.

TCRdb's table, derived via immunoSEQ multiplex PCR, lists solely in-frame clones and lacks some. The table counts 30,000 or so clones; 6.5% to 7.5% lies in the top ten. The TCR comes from a woman aged 18 to 75 with a cervical HPV16 infection that either progressed to CIN3+ or cleared (not recorded which). Sequencing was done on a sample of blood buffy coat.

CDR3 DNA (partial): TGTGCCTCTAACAGGGATGGGAACACTGAA. Translated, it gives CASNRDGNTE. The full CDR3 protein reads CASNRDGNTEAFF. This chain connects TRBV2 to TRBJ1-1; D possibly corresponds to TRBD1 (6 bases). Sequencing ends 3 residues short of the CDR3 end; the germline J gene provides the rest. V lost 11 bases to trimming and J lost 1 base, with 14 bases between them. The CDR3 consists of 13 residues. Germline CDR1 and CDR2: SNHLY and FYNNEI.